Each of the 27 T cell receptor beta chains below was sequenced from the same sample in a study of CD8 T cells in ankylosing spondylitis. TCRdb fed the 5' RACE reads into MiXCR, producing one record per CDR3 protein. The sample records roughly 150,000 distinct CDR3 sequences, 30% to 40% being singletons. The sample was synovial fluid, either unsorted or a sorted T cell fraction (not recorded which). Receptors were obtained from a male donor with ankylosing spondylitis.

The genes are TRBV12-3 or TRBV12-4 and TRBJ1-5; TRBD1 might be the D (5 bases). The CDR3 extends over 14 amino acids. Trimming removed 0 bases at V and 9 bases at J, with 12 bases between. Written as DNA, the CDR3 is TGTGCCAGCAGTTTAGCACAACAGGCTATGCCCCAGCATTTT. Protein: CASSLAQQAMPQHF.

The CDR3 sequence is CASSDGWDSGSTEAFF. The DNA for the CDR3 is TGTGCCAGCAGTGACGGGTGGGACAGCGGGAGCACTGAAGCTTTCTTT. The chain employs TRBV12-3 or TRBV12-4 and TRBJ1-1; 7 bases align to TRBD1. Losses at the gene ends were 5 bases for V and 4 bases for J; bases not matched to a gene: 13. CDR3 length equals 16 residues.

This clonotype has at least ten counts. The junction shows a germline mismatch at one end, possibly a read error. CDR3 in DNA: TGCAGCGTTGACGGGCTAGCGGGGCCGTTAATCTTC. Protein product: CSVDGLAGPLIF. V usage is TRBV29-1 and J usage is TRBJ2-5; 9 bases map to TRBD2. This CDR3 region has 12 residues. Germline loops: CDR1 SQVTM, CDR2 ANQGSEA.

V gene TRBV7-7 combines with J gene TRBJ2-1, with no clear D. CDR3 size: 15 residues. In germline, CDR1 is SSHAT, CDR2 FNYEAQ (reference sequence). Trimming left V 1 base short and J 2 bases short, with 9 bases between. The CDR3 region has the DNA TGTGCCAGCAGCTTAGTGTCAGGACCCTACAATGAGCAGTTCTTC. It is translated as CASSLVSGPYNEQFF.

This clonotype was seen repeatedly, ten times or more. The CDR3 bases are TGCAGTGCTAGAGATCCAGGGAGGGGGCGTCAGGATGAAAAACTGTTTTTT. Residues: CSARDPGRGRQDEKLFF. V is TRBV20-1 and J is TRBJ1-4; 7 bases line up with TRBD1. Germline lookup yields CDR1 DFQATT and CDR2 SNEGSKA (reference sequence). The V and J ends lost 0 bases and 6 bases, in that order; junction bases with no gene match: 13. CDR3 length equals 17 residues.

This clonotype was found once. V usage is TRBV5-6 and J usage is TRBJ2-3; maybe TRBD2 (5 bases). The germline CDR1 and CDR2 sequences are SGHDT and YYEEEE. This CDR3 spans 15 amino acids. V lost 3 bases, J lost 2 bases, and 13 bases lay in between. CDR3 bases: TGTGCCAGCAGCTCCCCCGGGCGGGCCACAGATACGCAGTATTTT. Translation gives CASSSPGRATDTQYF.

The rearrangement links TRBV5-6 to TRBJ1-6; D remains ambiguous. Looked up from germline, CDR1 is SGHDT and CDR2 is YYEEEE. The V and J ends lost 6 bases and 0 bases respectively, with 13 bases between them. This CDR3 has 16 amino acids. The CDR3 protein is CASTPQESSYNSPLHF. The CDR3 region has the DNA TGTGCCAGCACACCGCAGGAGAGCTCCTATAATTCACCCCTCCACTTT. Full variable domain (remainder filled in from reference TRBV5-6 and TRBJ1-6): DAGVTQSPTHLIKTRGQQVTLRCSPKSGHDTVSWYQQALGQGPQFIFQYYEEEERQRGNFPDRFSGHQFPNYSSELNVNALLLGDSALYLCASTPQESSYNSPLHFGNGTRLTVT.

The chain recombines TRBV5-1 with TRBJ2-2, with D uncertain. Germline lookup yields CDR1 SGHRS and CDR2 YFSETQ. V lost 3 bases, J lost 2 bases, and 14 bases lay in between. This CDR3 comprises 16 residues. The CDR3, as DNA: TGCGCCAGCAGCTCGTCTAACTTGGAAAACACCGGGGAGCTGTTTTTT. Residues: CASSSSNLENTGELFF.

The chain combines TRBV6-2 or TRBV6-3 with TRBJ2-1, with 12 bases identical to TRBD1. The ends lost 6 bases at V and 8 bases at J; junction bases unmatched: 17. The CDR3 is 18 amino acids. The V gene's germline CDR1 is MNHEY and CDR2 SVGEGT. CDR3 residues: CASSPRDRGRVRVDEQFF. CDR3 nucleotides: TGTGCCAGCAGCCCCCGGGACAGGGGGCGAGTTAGGGTCGATGAGCAGTTCTTC.

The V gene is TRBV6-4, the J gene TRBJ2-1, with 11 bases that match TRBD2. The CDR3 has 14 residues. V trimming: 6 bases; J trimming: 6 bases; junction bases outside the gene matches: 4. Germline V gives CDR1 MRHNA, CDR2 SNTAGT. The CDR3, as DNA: TGTGCCAGCAGAGACCTAGCGGGGGGCAATGAGCAGTTCTTC. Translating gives CASRDLAGGNEQFF.

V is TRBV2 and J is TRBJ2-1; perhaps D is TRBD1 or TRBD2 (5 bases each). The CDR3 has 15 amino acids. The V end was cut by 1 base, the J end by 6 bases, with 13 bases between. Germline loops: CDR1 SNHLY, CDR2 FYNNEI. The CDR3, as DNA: TGTGCCAGCAGTGAAGGAGAGGGGAGAGGCAATGAGCAGTTCTTC. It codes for CASSEGEGRGNEQFF. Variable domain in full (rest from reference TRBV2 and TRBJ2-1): EPEVTQTPSHQVTQMGQEVILRCVPISNHLYFYWYRQILGQKVEFLVSFYNNEISEKSEIFDDQFSVERPDGSNFTLKIRSTKLEDSAMYFCASSEGEGRGNEQFFGPGTRLTVL.

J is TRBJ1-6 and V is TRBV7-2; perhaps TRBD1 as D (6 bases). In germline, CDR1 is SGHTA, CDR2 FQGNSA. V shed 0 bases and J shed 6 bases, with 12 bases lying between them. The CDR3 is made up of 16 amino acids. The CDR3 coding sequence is TGTGCCAGCAGCTTAGCCGGGGGCTTTGGTAATTCACCCCTCCACTTT. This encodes CASSLAGGFGNSPLHF. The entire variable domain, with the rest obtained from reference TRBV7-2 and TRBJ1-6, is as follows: GAGVSQSPSNKVTEKGKDVELRCDPISGHTALYWYRQSLGQGLEFLIYFQGNSAPDKSGLPSDRFSAERTGGSVSTLTIQRTQQEDSAVYLCASSLAGGFGNSPLHFGNGTRLTVT.

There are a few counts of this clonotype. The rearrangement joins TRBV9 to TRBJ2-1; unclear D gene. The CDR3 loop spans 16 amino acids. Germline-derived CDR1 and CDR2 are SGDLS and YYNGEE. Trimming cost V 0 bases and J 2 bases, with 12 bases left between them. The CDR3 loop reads CASSVDPAPAYNEQFF. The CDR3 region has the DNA TGTGCCAGCAGCGTAGACCCAGCCCCGGCCTACAATGAGCAGTTCTTC.

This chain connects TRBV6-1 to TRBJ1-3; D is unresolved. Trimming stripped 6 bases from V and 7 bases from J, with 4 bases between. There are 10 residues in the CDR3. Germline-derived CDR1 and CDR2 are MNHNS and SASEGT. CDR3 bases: TGTGCCAGCAGGTGGAACACCATATATTTT. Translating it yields CASRWNTIYF.

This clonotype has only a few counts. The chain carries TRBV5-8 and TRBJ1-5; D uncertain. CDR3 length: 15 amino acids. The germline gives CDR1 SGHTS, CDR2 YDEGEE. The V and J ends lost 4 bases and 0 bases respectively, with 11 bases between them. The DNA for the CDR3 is TGTGCCAGCAGCAGAAAAATCCTTAGCAATCAGCCCCAGCATTTT. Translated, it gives CASSRKILSNQPQHF.

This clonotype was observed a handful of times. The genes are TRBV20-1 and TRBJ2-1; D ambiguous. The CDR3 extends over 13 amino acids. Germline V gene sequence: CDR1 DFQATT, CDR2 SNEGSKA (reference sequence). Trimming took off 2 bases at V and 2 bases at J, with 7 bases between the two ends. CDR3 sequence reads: CSARFTAYNEQFF. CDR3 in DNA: TGCAGTGCTAGATTCACTGCCTACAATGAGCAGTTCTTC.

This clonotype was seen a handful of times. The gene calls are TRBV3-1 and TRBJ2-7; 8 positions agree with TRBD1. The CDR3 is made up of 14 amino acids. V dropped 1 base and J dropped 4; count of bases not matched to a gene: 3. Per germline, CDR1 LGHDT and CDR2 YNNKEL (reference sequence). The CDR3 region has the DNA TGTGCCAGCAGCCAAGGGACAGGGACTTACGAGCAGTACTTC. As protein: CASSQGTGTYEQYF.

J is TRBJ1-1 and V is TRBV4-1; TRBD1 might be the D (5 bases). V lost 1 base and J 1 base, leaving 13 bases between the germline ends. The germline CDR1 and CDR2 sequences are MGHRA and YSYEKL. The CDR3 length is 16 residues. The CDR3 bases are TGCGCCAGCAGCCAAGCGTGGGGGGAAACGAACACTGAAGCTTTCTTT. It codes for CASSQAWGETNTEAFF.

This chain's CDR3 is CASSLTRDRVEQYF. The CDR3 DNA sequence: TGTGCCAGCAGCTTAACACGGGACAGGGTCGAGCAGTACTTC. The chain combines TRBV7-9 with TRBJ2-7; TRBD1 agrees at 9 bases. The CDR3 consists of 14 residues. CDR1 and CDR2 from the germline V gene are SEHNR and FQNEAQ (reference sequence). Trimming at V came to 2 bases and at J to 6 bases, leaving 5 bases not matched to a gene.

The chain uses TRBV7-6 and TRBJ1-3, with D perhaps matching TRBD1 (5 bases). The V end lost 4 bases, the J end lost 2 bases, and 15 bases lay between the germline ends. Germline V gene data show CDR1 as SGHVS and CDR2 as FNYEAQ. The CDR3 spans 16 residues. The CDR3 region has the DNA TGTGCCAGCAGCTCCATACCGACAGCAGCTGGAAACACCATATATTTT. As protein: CASSSIPTAAGNTIYF. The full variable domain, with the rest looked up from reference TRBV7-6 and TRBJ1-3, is GAGVSQSPRYKVTKRGQDVALRCDPISGHVSLYWYRQALGQGPEFLTYFNYEAQQDKSGLPNDRFSAERPEGSISTLTIQRTEQRDSAMYRCASSSIPTAAGNTIYFGEGSWLTVV.

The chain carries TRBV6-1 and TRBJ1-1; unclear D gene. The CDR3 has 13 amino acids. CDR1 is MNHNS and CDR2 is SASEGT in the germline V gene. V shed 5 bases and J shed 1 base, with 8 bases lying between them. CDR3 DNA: TGTGCCAGCAGTCCGTGGACGAACACTGAAGCTTTCTTT. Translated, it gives CASSPWTNTEAFF.

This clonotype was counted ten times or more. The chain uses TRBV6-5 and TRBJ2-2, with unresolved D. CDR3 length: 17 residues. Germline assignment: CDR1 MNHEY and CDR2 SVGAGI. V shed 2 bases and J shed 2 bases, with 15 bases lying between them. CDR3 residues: CASSYGRGDTNTGELFF. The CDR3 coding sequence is TGTGCCAGCAGTTACGGGCGAGGCGACACAAACACCGGGGAGCTGTTTTTT.

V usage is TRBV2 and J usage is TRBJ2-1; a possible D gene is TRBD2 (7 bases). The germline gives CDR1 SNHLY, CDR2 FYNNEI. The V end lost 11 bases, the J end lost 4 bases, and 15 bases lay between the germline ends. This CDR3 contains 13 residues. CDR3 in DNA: TGTGCCGCCAAAGGGGGGGCGTACAATGAGCAGTTCTTC. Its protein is CAAKGGAYNEQFF.

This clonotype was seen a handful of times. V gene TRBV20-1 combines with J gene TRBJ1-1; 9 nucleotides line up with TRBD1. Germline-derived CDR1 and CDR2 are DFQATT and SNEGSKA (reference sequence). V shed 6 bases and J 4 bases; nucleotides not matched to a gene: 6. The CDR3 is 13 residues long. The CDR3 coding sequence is TGCAGTGCAGAGGGACAGGGCGTCACTGAAGCTTTCTTT. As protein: CSAEGQGVTEAFF.

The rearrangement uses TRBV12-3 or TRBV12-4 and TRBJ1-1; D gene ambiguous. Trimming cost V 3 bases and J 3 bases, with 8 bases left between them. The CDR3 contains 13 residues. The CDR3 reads CASSFAGYTEAFF. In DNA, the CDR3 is TGTGCCAGCAGTTTTGCGGGGTACACTGAAGCTTTCTTT.

The CDR3 DNA follows: TGTGCCAGCAGTTTGGGACCGGTCAATTCACCCCTCCACTTT. The encoded protein is CASSLGPVNSPLHF. This rearrangement joins TRBV6-5 to TRBJ1-6; D is possibly TRBD1 (5 bases). The CDR3 loop spans 14 amino acids. V lost 4 bases and J 7 bases, leaving 11 bases between the germline ends. Per the germline V gene, CDR1 is MNHEY and CDR2 is SVGAGI.

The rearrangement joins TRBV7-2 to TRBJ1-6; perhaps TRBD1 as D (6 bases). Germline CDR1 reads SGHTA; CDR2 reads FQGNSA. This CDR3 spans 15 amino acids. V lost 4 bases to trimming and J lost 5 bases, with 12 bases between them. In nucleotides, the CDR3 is TGTGCCAGCAGCTGGGGGGGCAGCCATAATTCACCCCTCCACTTT. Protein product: CASSWGGSHNSPLHF.